The count of the clone carrying this T cell receptor (beta chain) is one. Its target is unknown. These data come from a study of immune evolution from preneoplasia to lung adenocarcinoma. Overall study results and limits: Clonality was highest in normal lung, lower in later-stage lesions apparently.

TCRdb's table, derived via immunoSEQ multiplex PCR, lists solely in-frame clones and lacks some. The sample yields several thousand clones, 82% seen once. Specimen: FFPE adjacent normal lung tissue. The clonotype originates from a donor of 70 years or more with lung adenocarcinoma.

The CDR3 sequence is CASSVGWTSDTQYF. The CDR3 region has the DNA TGTGCCAGCAGCGTAGGGTGGACGTCGGATACGCAGTATTTT. The gene calls are TRBV9 and TRBJ2-3; D unclear. This CDR3 region has 14 residues. Trimming left V 0 bases short and J 6 bases short, with 11 bases between. CDR1 SGDLS and CDR2 YYNGEE come from the germline V gene.